The 7 T cell receptor beta chains listed next were all sequenced from one sample in a study of cytomegalovirus exposure and HLA in healthy donors. Profiled with immunoSEQ multiplex PCR; TCRdb holds only in-frame clones, not every one. The sample lists 100,000 to 150,000 clones; 89% were seen once. Sequencing was carried out using PBMCs. The receptors stem from a woman aged 18-29 years in good health and CMV-seronegative.

V usage is TRBV7-3 and J usage is TRBJ2-3; TRBD1 aligns across 8 bases. CDR1 SGHTA and CDR2 FQGTGA come from the germline V gene. V shed 5 bases, J shed 4 bases, and the junction held 2 bases outside the gene matches. The CDR3 extends over 13 amino acids. The CDR3 loop is CASSATGADTQYF. CDR3 nucleotides: TGTGCCAGCAGCGCGACAGGGGCAGATACGCAGTATTTT. The full variable domain, with the rest looked up from reference TRBV7-3 and TRBJ2-3, is GAGVSQTPSNKVTEKGKYVELRCDPISGHTALYWYRQSLGQGPEFLIYFQGTGAADDSGLPNDRFFAVRPEGSVSTLKIQRTERGDSAVYLCASSATGADTQYFGPGTRLTVL.

In its sample, this clone was seen once. CDR3 nucleotides: TGCGCCAGCAGAGAGAGACAAACTAGCACAGATACGCAGTATTTT. Its translation: CASRERQTSTDTQYF. The gene calls are TRBV5-1 and TRBJ2-3; D unclear. V was pared by 5 bases and J by 0 bases, with 13 bases between. Germline V gene sequence: CDR1 SGHRS, CDR2 YFSETQ. This CDR3 is built from 15 residues.

This clone was picked up a small number of times. This chain connects TRBV5-1 to TRBJ1-4; TRBD1 matches at 8 bases. J gave up 5 bases and V 3 bases, and 6 bases lay outside the gene matches. The CDR3 consists of 15 residues. CDR1 is SGHRS, CDR2 YFSETQ, per germline. CDR3 amino acids: CASSSEGQANEKLFF. The CDR3 DNA reads TGCGCCAGCAGCTCGGAGGGACAGGCAAATGAAAAACTGTTTTTT.

The CDR3 DNA reads TGTGCCAGTAGTAGGGGGGACAGAGACTACGAGCAGTACTTC. It translates to CASSRGDRDYEQYF. The chain combines TRBV19 with TRBJ2-7; tentatively, D is TRBD1 (7 bases). Trimming took 4 bases from V and 3 from J, leaving 13 bases between them. The CDR3 totals 14 residues. Germline V gene lookup returns CDR1 LNHDA and CDR2 SQIVND (reference sequence). Based on the CDR3 plus reference TRBV19 and TRBJ2-7, the full variable domain is DGGITQSPKYLFRKEGQNVTLSCEQNLNHDAMYWYRQDPGQGLRLIYYSQIVNDFQKGDIAEGYSVSREKKESFPLTVTSAQKNPTAFYLCASSRGDRDYEQYFGPGTRLTVT.

The chain has TRBV27 and TRBJ2-3; D is ambiguous. This CDR3 comprises 14 residues. Trimming removed 5 bases from V and 0 bases from J, with 9 bases in between. Germline V gene lookup returns CDR1 MNHEY and CDR2 SMNVEV (reference sequence). CDR3 in amino acids: CASSLRSSTDTQYF. The DNA of the CDR3 is TGTGCCAGCAGTCTCAGATCGAGCACAGATACGCAGTATTTT.

The V call is TRBV9, the J call TRBJ2-5; D possibly corresponds to TRBD1 (6 bases). V shed 8 bases and J shed 2 bases, with 22 bases lying between them. The CDR3 runs 16 residues. The germline CDR1 and CDR2 sequences are SGDLS and YYNGEE. The CDR3 sequence: CARDLDSPELQETQYF. The CDR3 DNA follows: TGTGCCAGGGACCTGGACAGCCCCGAACTACAAGAGACCCAGTACTTC.

The V and J genes are TRBV7-9 and TRBJ2-2; 8 nucleotides agree with TRBD2. V was clipped by 3 bases and J by 3 bases; unmatched bases: 3. CDR1 and CDR2 (germline): SEHNR, FQNEAQ (reference sequence). The CDR3 length is 15 residues. The CDR3 spells CASSLGTSDTGELFF. The CDR3 DNA sequence: TGTGCCAGCAGCTTGGGGACTAGTGACACCGGGGAGCTGTTTTTT.